One and the same sample provided the 5 T cell receptor beta chains below, sequenced in a study of blood T cells in healthy people across ages. A sample-barcoded 5' primer and a J-beta primer mix were used in a second PCR of roughly 7 to 11 cycles. One entry per CDR3 protein results from TCRdb running MiXCR on the 5' RACE reads. The sample has 710,000 or so distinct CDR3 sequences, roughly 20% seen once; the top ten hold 20% to 25%. Sequenced input: blood. Receptors were obtained from a man in his 70s in good health.

The V and J genes are TRBV12-3 or TRBV12-4 and TRBJ1-3, with D hard to call. The germline V and J ends were trimmed by 7 bases and 4 bases, with 17 bases remaining between them. This CDR3 has 15 amino acids. Here the CDR3 reads CASNIKEVFGNTIYF. The CDR3 nucleotides read TGTGCCAGCAACATTAAGGAGGTGTTCGGAAACACCATATATTTT.

This clonotype was seen a few times. The chain links TRBV7-9 to TRBJ2-2, with 8 nucleotides matching TRBD1. The ends lost 6 bases at V and 7 bases at J; junction bases unmatched: 10. The germline gives CDR1 SEHNR, CDR2 FQNEAQ (reference sequence). The CDR3 runs 15 residues. This CDR3 is CASRKWTGYGGELFF. Here the CDR3 DNA reads TGTGCCAGCAGGAAGTGGACAGGGTACGGCGGGGAGCTGTTTTTT.

Turning to this clonotype: A much larger clone sits a single nucleotide away, making a read error possible. The CDR3 carries no conserved terminal phenylalanine or tryptophan, so it likely arises from a read error. CDR3: CASSLDTRYGYTL. The CDR3 region has the DNA TGTGCCAGCAGCTTAGACACTCGCTATGGCTACACCCTC. The rearrangement links TRBV7-8 to TRBJ1-2; D unresolved. Trimming shortened V by 1 base and J by 4 bases, and 7 bases separated the two germline ends. The CDR3 is 13 residues long. Germline assignment: CDR1 SGHVS and CDR2 FQNEAQ.

This chain connects TRBV5-1 to TRBJ2-1, with TRBD2 as a possible D gene (6 bases). CDR1 is SGHRS, CDR2 YFSETQ, per germline. This CDR3 contains 15 residues. V was clipped by 5 bases and J by 0 bases, with 12 bases between them. CDR3 DNA sequence: TGCGCCAGCAGGGTGACGGGGGACTCCTACAATGAGCAGTTCTTC. Translating gives CASRVTGDSYNEQFF.

This clonotype came up a few times. V is TRBV7-2 and J is TRBJ2-5; D not certain. The CDR3 extends over 12 amino acids. From germline, CDR1 is SGHTA and CDR2 FQGNSA. Trimming pared 4 bases from V and 4 bases from J, leaving 7 bases between. In nucleotides, the CDR3 is TGTGCCAGCAGCTCGAGAAGAGAGACCCAGTACTTC. Protein product: CASSSRRETQYF.